This T cell receptor (beta chain) was recovered during a study of human T cells and chemical hapten exposure. Study conclusions and caveats: After DPC sensitization, TCRs above 1 in 1000 frequency showed no change.

The V end was cut by 6 bases, the J end by 5 bases, with 16 bases between. The CDR3 has 14 amino acids. As regards this clonotype: No antigen is known for it.

MiXCR, applied by TCRdb to the RACE reads, yields one record per CDR3 protein. The data hold fewer than 85,000 distinct CDR3 sequences, with 8.5% to 9.5% observed a single time. The time point here: healthy volunteer bleed at 6 weeks. The study extracted total RNA from unfractionated whole blood. The chain carries TRBV12-3 or TRBV12-4 and TRBJ1-1; D is unresolved. The clonotype comes from a female donor in good health. Some clones in this sample may be carry-over from other donors' samples. The material sequenced was whole blood. The CDR3 DNA sequence: TGTGCCAGCAGATCCTCTGGAGGAGTGACTGAAGCTTTCTTT. Encoded protein: CASRSSGGVTEAFF.